The subject of this entry is one T cell receptor beta chain. Looked up from germline, CDR1 is MNHNS and CDR2 is SASEGT. The ends were cut back, 2 bases at V and 3 bases at J, with 17 bases in the middle. This CDR3 region has 18 residues. Authors' methods: It was from reference gene primer amplification that nucleated cell counts were estimated. Clones were sequenced by immunoSEQ multiplex PCR, and TCRdb holds only the in-frame ones, with some missing. For V, J and clone size, that table is used; D and trimming come from the DNA. In the table there are roughly 71,000 clones, roughly 80% of which are singletons. This specimen belongs to a study of blood T cell repertoires in COVID-19. Study as a whole: Acute and convalescent COVID-19 samples came from the United States, Italy and Spain.

The source of this sequence is a man in his 70s who had recovered from COVID-19. This chain connects TRBV6-1 to TRBJ1-6, with a weak D call TRBD1 (6 bases). Material: peripheral blood. DNA of the CDR3: TGTGCCAGCAGTGAAATCCAAGGGGGTCAAAACTATAATTCACCCCTCCACTTT. This encodes CASSEIQGGQNYNSPLHF.